This T cell receptor beta chain stems from a study of vaccination and CD4 T cells after COVID-19. Overall study: It was a median about 100 days after diagnosis, with a range of 35 to 161, that post-COVID samples were drawn. Cultures designated as controls were supplied with a CEFX pool, an HIV-1 Nef pool, or no peptide. General study results and limits: The rise in median SARS-CoV-2-reactive clonotypes, from around 20 to 38, was not significant.

As for treatment: roughly nine-day PBMC culture with coronavirus spike peptide pools or control peptides (ViraFEST assay). This CDR3 is built from 17 residues. V gave up 4 bases and J gave up 2 bases, with 20 bases separating them. The germline gives CDR1 MDHEN, CDR2 SYDVKM. With respect to this clonotype: The antigen remains undetermined.

At the Johns Hopkins FTIC core, DNA taken from cultured CD4+ T cells was sequenced by way of the Oncomine TCR Beta short-read assay. MiXCR, applied by TCRdb to the PCR reads, yields one record per CDR3 protein. Here the sample spans fewer than 20,000 distinct CDR3 sequences, 52% being singletons. This receptor was identified in a human donor who had recovered from COVID-19. What was sequenced was CD4+ T cells from blood, cultured in vitro. The rearrangement joins TRBV28 to TRBJ2-5; D is possibly TRBD1 (5 bases). The CDR3 spells CASSSLVMTVAQETQYF. Written as DNA, the CDR3 is TGTGCCAGCAGTTCCCTAGTTATGACAGTCGCACAAGAGACCCAGTACTTC.